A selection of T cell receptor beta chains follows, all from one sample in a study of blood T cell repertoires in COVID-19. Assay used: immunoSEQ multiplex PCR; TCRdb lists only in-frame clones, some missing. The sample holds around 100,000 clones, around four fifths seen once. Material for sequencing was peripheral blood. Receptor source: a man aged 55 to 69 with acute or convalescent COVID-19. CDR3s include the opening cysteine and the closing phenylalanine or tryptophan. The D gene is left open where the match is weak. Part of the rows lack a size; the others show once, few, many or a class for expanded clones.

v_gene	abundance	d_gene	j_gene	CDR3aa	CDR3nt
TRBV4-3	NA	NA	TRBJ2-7	CASSQFVGTLSYEQYF	TGCGCCAGCAGCCAATTCGTAGGGACACTCTCCTACGAGCAGTACTTC
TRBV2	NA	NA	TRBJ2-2	CASSESVSGELFF	TGTGCCAGCAGTGAATCAGTCTCCGGGGAGCTGTTTTTT
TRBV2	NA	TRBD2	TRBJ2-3	CASSGGGLAGGLVQYF	TGTGCCAGCAGTGGAGGAGGGCTAGCGGGAGGGCTTGTGCAGTATTTT
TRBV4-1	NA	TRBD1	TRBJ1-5	CASSPKGTAYNQPQHF	TGCGCCAGCAGCCCAAAGGGGACAGCTTACAATCAGCCCCAGCATTTT
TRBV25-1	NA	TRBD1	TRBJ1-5	CASSENRGSQPQHF	TGTGCCAGCAGTGAAAACAGGGGTAGTCAGCCCCAGCATTTT
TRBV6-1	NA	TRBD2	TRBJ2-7	CASSEAGTSGLYEQYF	TGTGCCAGCAGTGAAGCAGGGACTAGCGGTCTCTACGAGCAGTACTTC
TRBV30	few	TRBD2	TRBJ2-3	CAWSLAGADTQYF	TGTGCCTGGAGCCTAGCGGGGGCAGATACGCAGTATTTT
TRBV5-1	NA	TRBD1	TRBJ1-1	CASSSGQGNTEAFF	TGCGCCAGCAGCTCCGGACAGGGGAACACTGAAGCTTTCTTT
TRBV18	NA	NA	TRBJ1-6	CASSANRESPLHF	TGTGCCAGCTCAGCAAACAGGGAATCACCCCTCCACTTT
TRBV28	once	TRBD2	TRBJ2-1	CASSSTSGGSYNEQFF	TGTGCCAGCAGTTCGACTAGCGGGGGATCCTACAATGAGCAGTTCTTC
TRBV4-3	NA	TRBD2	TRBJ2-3	CASSQASGPSTDTQYF	TGCGCCAGCAGCCAGGCTAGCGGCCCTAGCACAGATACGCAGTATTTT
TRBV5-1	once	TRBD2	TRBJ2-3	CASSLSSGRTDTQYF	TGCGCCAGCAGCTTGAGTAGCGGGAGGACAGATACGCAGTATTTT
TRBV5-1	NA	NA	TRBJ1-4	CASSYKGLTNEKLFF	TGCGCCAGCAGCTACAAGGGACTTACTAATGAAAAACTGTTTTTT
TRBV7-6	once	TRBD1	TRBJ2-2	CASSQQGATSTGELFF	TGTGCCAGCAGCCAACAGGGGGCAACGTCCACCGGGGAGCTGTTTTTT
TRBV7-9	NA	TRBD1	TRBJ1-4	CASSWTGGEKLFF	TGTGCCAGCAGCTGGACAGGGGGAGAAAAACTGTTTTTT
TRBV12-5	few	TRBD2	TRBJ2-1	CASGLASGRAYNEQFF	TGTGCTAGTGGTTTGGCTAGCGGGAGAGCGTACAATGAGCAGTTCTTC
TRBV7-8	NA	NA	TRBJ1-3	CASSLSAGPSDGNTIYF	TGTGCCAGCAGCTTAAGCGCAGGCCCTAGCGATGGAAACACCATATATTTT
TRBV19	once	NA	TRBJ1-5	CASSMRNGNQPQHF	TGTGCCAGTAGTATGCGGAACGGGAATCAGCCCCAGCATTTT
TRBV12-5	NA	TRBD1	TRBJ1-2	CASGLVRRTGAGYTF	TGTGCTAGTGGTTTGGTACGGCGGACAGGGGCTGGCTACACCTTC
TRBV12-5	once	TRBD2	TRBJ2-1	CASGLVLGLAVNEQFF	TGTGCTAGTGGTTTGGTACTAGGACTAGCGGTCAATGAGCAGTTCTTC
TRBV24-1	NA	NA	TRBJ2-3	CATSEPGTFLDTQYF	TGTGCCACCAGTGAACCCGGGACTTTTTTGGATACGCAGTATTTT
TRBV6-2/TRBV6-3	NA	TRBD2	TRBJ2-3	CASSSRERGTDTQYF	TGTGCCAGCAGTTCGCGGGAGAGAGGAACAGATACGCAGTATTTT
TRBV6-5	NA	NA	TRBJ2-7	CASSSYGKSYEQYF	TGTGCCAGCAGTTCATACGGGAAATCCTACGAGCAGTACTTC
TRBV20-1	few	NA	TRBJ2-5	CSARSETQYF	TGCAGTGCTAGATCTGAGACCCAGTACTTC
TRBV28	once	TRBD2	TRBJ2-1	CASRSAGVGNEQFF	TGTGCCAGCAGGTCAGCGGGAGTTGGGAATGAGCAGTTCTTC